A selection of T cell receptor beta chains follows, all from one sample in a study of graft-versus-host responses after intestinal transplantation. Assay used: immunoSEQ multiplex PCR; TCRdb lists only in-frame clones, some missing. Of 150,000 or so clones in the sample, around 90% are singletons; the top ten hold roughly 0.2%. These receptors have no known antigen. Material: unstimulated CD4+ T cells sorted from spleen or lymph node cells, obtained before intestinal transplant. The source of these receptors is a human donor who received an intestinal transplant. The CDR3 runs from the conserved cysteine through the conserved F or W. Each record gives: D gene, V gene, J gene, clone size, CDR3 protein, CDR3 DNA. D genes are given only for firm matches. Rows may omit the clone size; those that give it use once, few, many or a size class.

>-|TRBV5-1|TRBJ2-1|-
CASSLGQGSYNEQFF
TGCGCCAGCAGCTTGGGGCAGGGCTCCTACAATGAGCAGTTCTTC
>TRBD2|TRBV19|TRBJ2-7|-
CASSMGLAKGYEQYF
TGTGCCAGTAGTATGGGACTAGCAAAGGGCTACGAGCAGTACTTC
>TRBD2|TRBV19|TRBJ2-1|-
CASSIRTSGPINEQFF
TGTGCCAGTAGTATTCGGACTAGCGGGCCAATCAATGAGCAGTTCTTC
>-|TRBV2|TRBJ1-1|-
CASSDGMGSLKDGWGGRRTEAFF
TGTGCCAGCAGTGATGGTATGGGTAGCCTTAAGGATGGCTGGGGGGGCAGGAGAACTGAAGCTTTCTTT
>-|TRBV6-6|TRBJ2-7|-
CASSYLSGAEYEQYF
TGTGCCAGCAGTTACCTGTCGGGGGCCGAGTACGAGCAGTACTTC
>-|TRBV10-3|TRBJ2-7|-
CAISEMGVEEQYF
TGTGCCATCAGTGAGATGGGGGTTGAGGAGCAGTACTTC
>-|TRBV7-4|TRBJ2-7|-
CASSSYYEQYF
TGTGCCAGCAGTTCCTATTACGAGCAGTACTTC
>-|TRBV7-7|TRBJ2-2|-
CASSSKAGGELFF
TGTGCCAGCAGCTCCAAGGCGGGAGGGGAGCTGTTTTTT
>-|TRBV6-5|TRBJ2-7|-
CASSSRPGSSYEQYF
TGTGCCAGCAGTTCCCGACCTGGAAGCTCCTACGAGCAGTACTTC
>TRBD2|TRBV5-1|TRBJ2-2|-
CASALSGSDTGELFF
TGCGCCAGCGCCCTTAGCGGGAGCGACACCGGGGAGCTGTTTTTT
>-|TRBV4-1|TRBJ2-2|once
CASSQEEIDGTGELFF
TGCGCCAGCAGCCAAGAGGAGATCGACGGGACCGGGGAACTGTTTTTT
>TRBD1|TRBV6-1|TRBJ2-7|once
CASSYRDRGYEQYF
TGTGCCAGCAGTTATCGGGACAGGGGGTACGAGCAGTACTTC
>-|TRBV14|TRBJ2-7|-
CASSQAPTSAGEQYF
TGTGCCAGCAGCCAAGCCCCAACCAGCGCGGGCGAGCAGTACTTC
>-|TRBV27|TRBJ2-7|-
CASSLARVSYEQYF
TGTGCCAGCAGTTTAGCCAGGGTCTCCTACGAGCAGTACTTC
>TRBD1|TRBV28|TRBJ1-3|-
CASSWGQGTFSGNTIYF
TGTGCCAGCAGTTGGGGACAGGGGACCTTTTCTGGAAACACCATATATTTT
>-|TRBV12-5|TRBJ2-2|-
CASGLVTGELFF
TGTGCTAGTGGTTTGGTAACCGGGGAGCTGTTTTTT
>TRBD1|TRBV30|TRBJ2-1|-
CAWSRDRPEQFF
TGTGCCTGGTCCCGGGACAGGCCCGAGCAGTTCTTC
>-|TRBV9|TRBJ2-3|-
CASSSSFHRVGRADTQYF
TGTGCCAGCAGCTCGTCCTTCCACCGAGTCGGGAGAGCAGATACGCAGTATTTT
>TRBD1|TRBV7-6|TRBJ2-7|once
CASSSVGQGLSEQYF
TGTGCCAGCAGCTCTGTTGGACAGGGTCTGTCCGAGCAGTACTTC
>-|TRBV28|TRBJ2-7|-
CASSRGQFFYEQYF
TGTGCCAGCAGTAGGGGACAATTCTTCTACGAGCAGTACTTC
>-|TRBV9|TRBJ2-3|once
CASSVAGSGTDTQYF
TGTGCCAGCAGCGTAGCGGGAAGTGGCACAGATACGCAGTATTTT